This note documents a single T cell receptor (beta chain) sequence. Germline lookup yields CDR1 SGHRS and CDR2 YFSETQ. V was clipped by 0 bases and J by 5 bases, with 15 bases between them. The CDR3 is 16 residues long. This entry belongs to a study of T cell responses to AZD1222 COVID-19 vaccine. TCRdb's table, derived via immunoSEQ multiplex PCR, lists solely in-frame clones and lacks some. This table holds 140,000 to 150,000 clones, over 90% found once. The source material was peripheral blood, sampled on day 0 of AZD1222 vaccination. The chain combines TRBV5-1 with TRBJ2-1, with D maybe TRBD1 (6 bases). The TCR was taken from an adult in good health. CDR3: CASSLAVGGRNNEQFF. The CDR3 nucleotides are TGCGCCAGCAGCTTGGCCGTTGGGGGCAGGAACAATGAGCAGTTCTTC. Drawing the rest from reference TRBV5-1 and TRBJ2-1, the complete variable domain is KAGVTQTPRYLIKTRGQQVTLSCSPISGHRSVSWYQQTPGQGLQFLFEYFSETQRNKGNFPGRFSGRQFSNSRSEMNVSTLELGDSALYLCASSLAVGGRNNEQFFGPGTRLTVL.